Sequencing of this TCR beta chain was carried out in a study of beta chain features in type 1 diabetes. Stem cell-like memory, regulatory, central memory and naive CD4+ cells were sorted via CD45RO/CCR7/CD25/CD127/CD95/CD27. The investigators reverse transcribed all of the isolated RNA, so they sequenced expressed TCRB transcripts. Generated by immunoSEQ multiplex PCR, the TCRdb table keeps only in-frame clones and is missing some. The sample records 300,000 or so clones, 14% being singletons. The V segment lost 7 bases and the J segment 7 bases; nucleotides outside the gene matches: 6. The CDR3 has 14 amino acids. In germline, CDR1 is MNHNS, CDR2 SASEGT. A remark on this clone: Its target is unknown.

Study-level findings and limits: In every one of the four CD4+ subsets, TCRB CDR3s were moderately but significantly shorter in Type 1 diabetes patients. Insertion counts at VDJ junctions were lower in type 1 diabetes patients, who also showed more deletions there.

The sequence was obtained from a man in his thirties or forties with type 1 diabetes. This chain joins TRBV6-1 and TRBJ2-4, with TRBD1 identical over 11 bases. Specimen: naive CD4+ T cells from blood. The chain's CDR3 is CASTRTGGMNIQYF. In DNA form, the CDR3 reads TGTGCCAGCACCCGGACAGGGGGCATGAACATTCAGTACTTC.